The rows below give T cell receptor beta chains drawn from one sample of a study of cytomegalovirus exposure and HLA in healthy donors. Generated by immunoSEQ multiplex PCR, the TCRdb table keeps only in-frame clones and is missing some. The sample data list 95,000 to 150,000 clones. Sequencing was performed on PBMCs. These receptors were taken from a man younger than 35 in good health and CMV-seronegative. The CDR3 runs from the conserved cysteine through the conserved F or W. Fields, in order: V gene, J gene, D gene, CDR3 protein, CDR3 DNA. A D gene is named only where the DNA matches it firmly.

v_call: TRBV25-1
j_call: TRBJ1-2
d_call: TRBD1
cdr3_aa: CASSTYRGMGYTF
cdr3_nt: TGTGCCAGCAGTACATACAGGGGTATGGGCTACACCTTC

v_call: TRBV9
j_call: TRBJ2-7
d_call: NA
cdr3_aa: CASSVGGTLSYEQYF
cdr3_nt: TGTGCCAGCAGCGTGGGGGGGACACTCTCCTACGAGCAGTACTTC

v_call: TRBV18
j_call: TRBJ2-7
d_call: NA
cdr3_aa: CASSPQGNNEQYF
cdr3_nt: TGTGCCAGCTCACCCCAGGGAAACAACGAGCAGTACTTC

v_call: TRBV6-5
j_call: TRBJ1-2
d_call: NA
cdr3_aa: CASSSSVRGVNYGYTF
cdr3_nt: NA

v_call: TRBV1
j_call: TRBJ2-3
d_call: NA
cdr3_aa: CTSSRLLSGGTTDSGTDTQYF
cdr3_nt: TGCACCAGCAGCCGTCTACTGAGCGGGGGTACGACCGACTCTGGCACAGATACGCAGTATTTT

v_call: TRBV19
j_call: TRBJ1-5
d_call: TRBD1
cdr3_aa: CAAEEAGGKNSNQPQHF
cdr3_nt: TGTGCCGCCGAGGAAGCAGGGGGCAAAAATAGCAATCAGCCCCAGCATTTT

v_call: TRBV19
j_call: TRBJ2-1
d_call: TRBD1
cdr3_aa: CASSANDRVYEQFF
cdr3_nt: TGTGCCAGTAGTGCTAATGACAGGGTCTATGAGCAGTTCTTC

v_call: TRBV28
j_call: TRBJ2-7
d_call: TRBD2
cdr3_aa: CASSLSSGRVRAEQYF
cdr3_nt: TGTGCCAGCAGTTTATCAAGCGGGAGAGTTCGGGCCGAGCAGTACTTC

v_call: TRBV15
j_call: TRBJ2-1
d_call: TRBD2
cdr3_aa: CATSRTSGGALAPYNEQFF
cdr3_nt: TGTGCCACCAGCAGGACTAGCGGGGGGGCACTTGCCCCCTACAATGAGCAGTTCTTC

v_call: TRBV6-6
j_call: TRBJ2-7
d_call: TRBD1
cdr3_aa: CASSRDRTYEQYF
cdr3_nt: TGTGCCAGCAGTCGGGACAGAACCTACGAGCAGTACTTC

v_call: TRBV7-9
j_call: TRBJ1-2
d_call: TRBD1
cdr3_aa: CASSLVQGDYGYTF
cdr3_nt: TGTGCCAGCAGCTTAGTACAGGGGGACTATGGCTACACCTTC

v_call: TRBV5-5
j_call: TRBJ2-7
d_call: TRBD1
cdr3_aa: CASRPSGTGFHEQYF
cdr3_nt: TGTGCCAGCAGGCCTTCCGGGACAGGGTTCCACGAGCAGTACTTC

v_call: TRBV6-5
j_call: TRBJ1-1
d_call: TRBD1
cdr3_aa: CASSSGGTGGTEAFF
cdr3_nt: TGTGCCAGCAGTTCGGGGGGGACAGGGGGCACTGAAGCTTTCTTT

v_call: TRBV7-2
j_call: TRBJ2-7
d_call: NA
cdr3_aa: CASSSLTGMFYEQYF
cdr3_nt: TGTGCCAGCAGCTCCCTGACAGGAATGTTTTACGAGCAGTACTTC

v_call: TRBV28
j_call: TRBJ2-7
d_call: TRBD1
cdr3_aa: CASSTGAGEQYF
cdr3_nt: TGTGCCAGCAGTACAGGGGCCGGCGAGCAGTACTTC

v_call: TRBV15
j_call: TRBJ1-2
d_call: NA
cdr3_aa: CATSMGRDYGYTF
cdr3_nt: TGTGCCACCAGCATGGGCAGGGACTATGGCTACACCTTC

v_call: TRBV5-4
j_call: TRBJ2-3
d_call: NA
cdr3_aa: CASSLEARRFTDTQYF
cdr3_nt: TGTGCCAGCAGCTTGGAGGCACGGAGATTCACAGATACGCAGTATTTT

v_call: TRBV28
j_call: TRBJ2-1
d_call: NA
cdr3_aa: CASRGVRWSNEQFF
cdr3_nt: TGTGCCAGCAGGGGAGTGCGATGGTCTAATGAGCAGTTCTTC

v_call: TRBV28
j_call: TRBJ2-5
d_call: NA
cdr3_aa: CASVPVRGGETQYF
cdr3_nt: TGTGCCAGCGTACCTGTACGGGGAGGAGAGACCCAGTACTTC

v_call: TRBV7-2
j_call: TRBJ1-5
d_call: NA
cdr3_aa: CASSLTAYQPQHF
cdr3_nt: TGTGCCAGCAGCTTGACAGCCTATCAGCCCCAGCATTTT

v_call: TRBV27
j_call: TRBJ2-7
d_call: NA
cdr3_aa: CASSLLGRGLYEQYF
cdr3_nt: TGTGCCAGCAGTTTATTGGGCAGGGGTCTATACGAGCAGTACTTC

v_call: TRBV15
j_call: TRBJ1-2
d_call: NA
cdr3_aa: CATSRDAANYGYTF
cdr3_nt: TGTGCCACCAGCAGAGATGCGGCTAACTATGGCTACACCTTC

v_call: TRBV7-9
j_call: TRBJ1-1
d_call: NA
cdr3_aa: CASSPWAGRDTEAFF
cdr3_nt: TGTGCCAGCAGTCCATGGGCAGGGAGGGACACTGAAGCTTTCTTT

v_call: TRBV7-9
j_call: TRBJ2-7
d_call: NA
cdr3_aa: CAIIHAGVQGNEQYF
cdr3_nt: TGTGCCATTATACACGCCGGGGTGCAGGGGAACGAGCAGTACTTC

v_call: TRBV19
j_call: TRBJ2-1
d_call: NA
cdr3_aa: CASRKWGGFYDEQFF
cdr3_nt: TGTGCCAGTCGTAAATGGGGGGGCTTCTATGATGAGCAGTTCTTC

v_call: TRBV15
j_call: TRBJ2-7
d_call: NA
cdr3_aa: CATSGASPSYEQYF
cdr3_nt: TGTGCCACCAGCGGGGCATCGCCTTCTTACGAGCAGTACTTC

v_call: TRBV5-1
j_call: TRBJ2-1
d_call: TRBD1
cdr3_aa: CASRTQGQGTYNEQFF
cdr3_nt: TGCGCCAGCAGAACTCAGGGACAGGGGACCTACAATGAGCAGTTCTTC

v_call: TRBV19
j_call: TRBJ2-1
d_call: TRBD1
cdr3_aa: CASSIGGQGGNEQFF
cdr3_nt: TGTGCCAGTAGTATAGGGGGACAGGGGGGGAATGAGCAGTTCTTC

v_call: TRBV6-6
j_call: TRBJ2-1
d_call: TRBD2
cdr3_aa: CASSYGSSGRGNEQFF
cdr3_nt: TGTGCCAGCAGTTACGGCTCGAGCGGGAGGGGAAATGAGCAGTTCTTC

v_call: TRBV6-1
j_call: TRBJ1-1
d_call: NA
cdr3_aa: CASRSGEAFF
cdr3_nt: TGTGCCAGCAGGTCCGGTGAAGCTTTCTTT

v_call: TRBV28
j_call: TRBJ1-5
d_call: NA
cdr3_aa: CASSEGQPQHF
cdr3_nt: TGTGCCAGCAGTGAGGGTCAGCCCCAGCATTTT

v_call: TRBV30
j_call: TRBJ1-2
d_call: NA
cdr3_aa: CASQGQHGYTF
cdr3_nt: TGTGCCTCCCAAGGACAGCATGGCTACACCTTC

v_call: TRBV6-6
j_call: TRBJ1-2
d_call: TRBD1
cdr3_aa: CASSPGQVPYTF
cdr3_nt: TGTGCCAGCAGCCCTGGACAGGTTCCCTACACCTTC

v_call: TRBV5-1
j_call: TRBJ2-6
d_call: NA
cdr3_aa: CASSLAALSGANVLTF
cdr3_nt: TGCGCCAGCAGCTTGGCAGCGCTCTCTGGGGCCAACGTCCTGACTTTC

v_call: TRBV5-1
j_call: TRBJ2-1
d_call: TRBD1
cdr3_aa: CATSRDRSSYNEQFF
cdr3_nt: TGCGCCACTAGCCGGGACAGAAGCTCCTACAATGAGCAGTTCTTC

v_call: TRBV13
j_call: TRBJ1-2
d_call: TRBD1
cdr3_aa: CASELRGRSYGYTF
cdr3_nt: TGTGCCAGCGAACTCAGGGGGCGCAGCTATGGCTACACCTTC

v_call: TRBV14
j_call: TRBJ2-7
d_call: NA
cdr3_aa: CASSHGGLYEQYF
cdr3_nt: TGTGCCAGCAGCCACGGGGGGCTCTACGAGCAGTACTTC

v_call: TRBV6-4
j_call: TRBJ2-1
d_call: TRBD2
cdr3_aa: CASSDSREGNEQFF
cdr3_nt: TGTGCCAGCAGTGACTCGCGGGAGGGCAATGAGCAGTTCTTC

v_call: TRBV7-3
j_call: TRBJ2-1
d_call: TRBD2
cdr3_aa: CASSPITLAGGDSSYNEQFF
cdr3_nt: TGTGCCAGCAGCCCAATTACCCTAGCGGGGGGCGATTCCTCTTACAATGAGCAGTTCTTC

v_call: TRBV5-1
j_call: TRBJ1-1
d_call: TRBD1
cdr3_aa: CASSLALTGGSNTEAFF
cdr3_nt: TGCGCCAGCAGCTTGGCTTTGACAGGGGGTTCGAACACTGAAGCTTTCTTT

v_call: TRBV27
j_call: TRBJ2-7
d_call: TRBD1
cdr3_aa: CASSSAGTGSYEQYF
cdr3_nt: TGTGCCAGCAGTTCCGCCGGGACAGGGTCCTACGAGCAGTACTTC